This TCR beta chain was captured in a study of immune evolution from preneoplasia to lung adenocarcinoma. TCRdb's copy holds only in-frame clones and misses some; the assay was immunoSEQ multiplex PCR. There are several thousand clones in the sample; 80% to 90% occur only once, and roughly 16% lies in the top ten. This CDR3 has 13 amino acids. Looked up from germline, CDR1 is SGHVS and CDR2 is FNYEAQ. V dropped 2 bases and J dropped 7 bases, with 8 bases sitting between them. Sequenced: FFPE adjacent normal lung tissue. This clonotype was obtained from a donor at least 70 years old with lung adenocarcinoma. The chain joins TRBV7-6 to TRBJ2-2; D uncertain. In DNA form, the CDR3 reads TGTGCCAGCAGCTTAATTTTAGACGGGGAGCTGTTTTTT. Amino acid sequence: CASSLILDGELFF.